A single sample gave rise to the 19 T cell receptor beta chains below, sequenced in a study of blood T cell repertoires in COVID-19. TCRdb keeps only in-frame clones here, not all; method: immunoSEQ multiplex PCR. Among about half a million clones listed, 80% to 90% were seen once. The sample was peripheral blood. The receptors originated from a human donor in a cohort sampled during active COVID-19.

This chain uses TRBV21-1 with TRBJ2-3; the D segment call TRBD2 is taken from the table without a DNA check. TRBV21-1 is a recognized pseudogene. The CDR3 runs 14 residues. CDR3 sequence: CASSMGLAPDTQYF. CDR3 coding DNA: TGTGCCAGCAGCATGGGACTAGCACCAGATACGCAGTATTTT.

The gene calls are TRBV6-6 and TRBJ2-7; D gene unclear. This CDR3 has 12 residues. Trimming cost V 5 bases and J 3 bases, with 8 bases left between them. CDR1 is MNHNY and CDR2 is SVGAGI in the germline V gene (reference sequence). The CDR3 DNA sequence: TGTGCCAGCAGTCCCCCCTTCTACGAGCAGTACTTC. Its protein product is CASSPPFYEQYF.

The chain has TRBV21-1 and TRBJ1-1. TRBV21-1 is a known pseudogene. The length of the CDR3 is 15 residues. The CDR3 sequence is CASSKGGEENTEAFF. CDR3 bases: TGTGCCAGCAGCAAAGGGGGGGAGGAGAACACTGAAGCTTTCTTT.

CDR3 region: CASIPWAGNGEQFF. The CDR3 bases are TGTGCCAGCATCCCTTGGGCGGGAAACGGTGAGCAGTTCTTC. The gene calls are TRBV7-9 and TRBJ2-1; possible D gene TRBD2, 6 bases. The germline V gene encodes CDR1 SEHNR and CDR2 FQNEAQ (reference sequence). There are 14 residues in the CDR3. Trimming cost V 7 bases and J 9 bases, with 19 bases left between them.

This chain joins TRBV6-5 and TRBJ2-5; D not resolved. Germline V gene data show CDR1 as MNHEY and CDR2 as SVGAGI. The CDR3 extends over 13 amino acids. Trimming stripped 5 bases from V and 1 base from J, with 8 bases between. The CDR3 spells CASSTTPQETQYF. CDR3 bases: TGTGCCAGCAGTACGACTCCCCAAGAGACCCAGTACTTC.

The CDR3 DNA is TGTGCCAGCAGCTTAACAGGGAGAGAGACCCAGTACTTC. It specifies CASSLTGRETQYF. V is TRBV5-8 and J is TRBJ2-5, with a tentative D call TRBD1 (6 bases). Germline CDR1 reads SGHTS; CDR2 reads YDEGEE. V shed 2 bases and J shed 4 bases, with 9 bases lying between them. The CDR3 covers 13 residues.

The chain uses TRBV3-1 (or the pseudogene TRBV3-2) and TRBJ2-7, with 11 nucleotides matching TRBD2. The CDR3 is made up of 18 amino acids. Trimming at V came to 0 bases and at J to 7 bases, leaving 14 bases not matched to a gene. Germline assignment: CDR1 LGHDT and CDR2 YNNKEL (reference sequence). The CDR3 region has the DNA TGTGCCAGCAGCCAAGAGTTCAAGGCCGGGACTAGCGGTTTGGAGCAGTACTTC. This gives the protein CASSQEFKAGTSGLEQYF.

The chain joins TRBV30 to TRBJ2-7, with unresolved D. This CDR3 has 12 amino acids. V lost 4 bases and J lost 3, with 10 bases in between. The germline V gene encodes CDR1 GTSNPN and CDR2 SVGIG (reference sequence). The CDR3 DNA sequence: TGTGCCTGGACCCACGCCGGCTACGAGCAGTACTTC. It is translated as CAWTHAGYEQYF.

This chain connects TRBV5-1 to TRBJ2-7; 9 bases fit TRBD1. Germline V lookup: CDR1 SGHRS, CDR2 YFSETQ. The CDR3 spans 14 residues. The V segment lost 5 bases and the J segment 3 bases; nucleotides outside the gene matches: 6. CDR3 amino acids: CASRPETGGYEQYF. CDR3 bases: TGCGCCAGCAGGCCCGAGACAGGGGGCTACGAGCAGTACTTC. The whole variable domain, remainder taken from reference TRBV5-1 and TRBJ2-7, is KAGVTQTPRYLIKTRGQQVTLSCSPISGHRSVSWYQQTPGQGLQFLFEYFSETQRNKGNFPGRFSGRQFSNSRSEMNVSTLELGDSALYLCASRPETGGYEQYFGPGTRLTVT.

The V and J genes are TRBV29-1 and TRBJ2-7; 10 bases are shared with TRBD1. The germline V gene has CDR1 SQVTM and CDR2 ANQGSEA. V trimming: 6 bases; J trimming: 6 bases; junction bases outside the gene matches: 8. This CDR3 region has 13 residues. The DNA for the CDR3 is TGCAGCGTAGGACAGGGGGATTTGCGCGAGCAGTACTTC. This sequence encodes CSVGQGDLREQYF.

This sequence joins TRBV4-1 and TRBJ2-1; TRBD1 might be the D (6 bases). Trimming stripped 0 bases from V and 7 bases from J, with 19 bases between. Germline V gene sequence: CDR1 MGHRA, CDR2 YSYEKL. The CDR3 covers 17 residues. The CDR3 here is CASSQDGGRWRPNEQFF. The CDR3 nucleotides are TGCGCCAGCAGCCAAGATGGGGGCCGGTGGAGGCCGAATGAGCAGTTCTTC.

The CDR3, as DNA: TGTGCCAGCATGGGCAGCATGAACACTGAAGCTTTCTTT. This sequence encodes CASMGSMNTEAFF. The chain recombines TRBV6-5 with TRBJ1-1, with no clear D. Trimming stripped 7 bases from V and 0 bases from J, with 9 bases between. CDR3 length: 13 amino acids. Germline CDR1 and CDR2: MNHEY and SVGAGI.

The V and J genes are TRBV5-1 and TRBJ2-7; the D gene is possibly TRBD1 (6 bases). The CDR3 has 14 amino acids. Trimming shortened V by 4 bases and J by 7 bases, and 18 bases separated the two germline ends. The V gene's germline CDR1 is SGHRS and CDR2 YFSETQ. This CDR3 reads CASSHRSQRGEQYF. The CDR3 region has the DNA TGCGCCAGCAGCCACCGCAGTCAGAGGGGGGAGCAGTACTTC.

The rearrangement uses TRBV28 and TRBJ1-1; the D is unclear. This CDR3 is built from 16 residues. The V gene's germline CDR1 is MDHEN and CDR2 SYDVKM. The V end was cut by 3 bases, the J end by 0 bases, with 14 bases between. The chain's CDR3 is CASSFQIVAMNTEAFF. As DNA, the CDR3 is TGTGCCAGCAGTTTTCAGATTGTAGCGATGAACACTGAAGCTTTCTTT.

The chain joins TRBV18 to TRBJ1-2; 8 bases fit TRBD1. The junction had 5 bases not matched to a gene; V was cut back by 3 bases and J by 2 bases. The germline V gene has CDR1 KGHSH and CDR2 LQKENI. The CDR3 consists of 15 residues. CDR3 nucleotide sequence: TGTGCCAGCTCACCCGGACAGGGCCTCAACTATGGCTACACCTTC. Translated: CASSPGQGLNYGYTF.

V usage is TRBV1 and J usage is TRBJ1-5; the table gives TRBD1 as D, unverified against the DNA. TRBV1 counts as a pseudogene. The CDR3 is made up of 14 amino acids. CDR3 nucleotide sequence: TGCACCAGCAGCCCAGGACAGGGACGTCAGCCCCAGCATTTT. This gives the protein CTSSPGQGRQPQHF.

The gene calls are TRBV27 and TRBJ2-3; 7 bases line up with TRBD1. Germline assignment: CDR1 MNHEY and CDR2 SMNVEV (reference sequence). The ends lost 9 bases at V and 2 bases at J; junction bases unmatched: 5. The CDR3 is 13 amino acids. The CDR3 loop is CASQTGYTDTQYF. The CDR3 DNA reads as TGTGCCAGTCAGACAGGGTACACAGATACGCAGTATTTT.

In DNA, the CDR3 is TGTGCCTCCTCGGCAGGGCCCATGAACACTGAAGCTTTCTTT. This codes for CASSAGPMNTEAFF. The genes are TRBV7-3 and TRBJ1-1; a possible D gene is TRBD1 (5 bases). Trimming took off 11 bases at V and 0 bases at J, with 16 bases between the two ends. The CDR3 has 14 amino acids. Germline CDR1 is SGHTA and CDR2 is FQGTGA.

This rearrangement joins TRBV19 to TRBJ1-2, with 9 positions matching TRBD1. V lost 5 bases to trimming and J lost 5 bases; unmatched junction nucleotides: 12. The CDR3 is 16 amino acids. Germline V gives CDR1 LNHDA, CDR2 SQIVND (reference sequence). The chain's CDR3 is CASSVAGQGLLYGYTF. The CDR3 DNA is TGTGCCAGTAGTGTAGCGGGACAGGGACTGTTGTATGGCTACACCTTC.